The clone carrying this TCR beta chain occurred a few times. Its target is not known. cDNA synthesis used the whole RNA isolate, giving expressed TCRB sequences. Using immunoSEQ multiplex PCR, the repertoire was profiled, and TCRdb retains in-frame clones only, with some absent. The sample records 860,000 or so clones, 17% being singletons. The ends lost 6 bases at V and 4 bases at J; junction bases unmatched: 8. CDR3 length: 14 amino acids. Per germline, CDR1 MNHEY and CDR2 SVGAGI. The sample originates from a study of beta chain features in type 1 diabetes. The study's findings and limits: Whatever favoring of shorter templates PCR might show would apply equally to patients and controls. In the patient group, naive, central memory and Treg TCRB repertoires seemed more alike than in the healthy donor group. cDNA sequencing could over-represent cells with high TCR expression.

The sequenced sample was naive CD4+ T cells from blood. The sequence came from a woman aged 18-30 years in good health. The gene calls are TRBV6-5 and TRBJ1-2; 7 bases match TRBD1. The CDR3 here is CASRQLGDSYGYTF. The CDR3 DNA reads TGTGCCAGCAGACAGCTTGGGGACAGCTATGGCTACACCTTC.